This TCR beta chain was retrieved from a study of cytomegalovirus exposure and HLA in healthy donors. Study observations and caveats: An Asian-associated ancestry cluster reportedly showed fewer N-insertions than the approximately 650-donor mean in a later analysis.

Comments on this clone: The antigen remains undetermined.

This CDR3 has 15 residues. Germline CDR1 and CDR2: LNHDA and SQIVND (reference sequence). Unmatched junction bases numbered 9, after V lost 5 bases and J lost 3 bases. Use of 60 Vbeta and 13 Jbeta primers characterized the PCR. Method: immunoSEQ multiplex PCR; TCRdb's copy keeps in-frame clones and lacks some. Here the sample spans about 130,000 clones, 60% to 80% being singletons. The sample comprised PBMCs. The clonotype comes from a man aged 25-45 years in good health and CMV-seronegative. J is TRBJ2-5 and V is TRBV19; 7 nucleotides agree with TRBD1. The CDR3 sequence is CASSPLVGQEETQYF. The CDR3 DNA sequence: TGTGCCAGTAGTCCCCTCGTCGGACAGGAAGAGACCCAGTACTTC.